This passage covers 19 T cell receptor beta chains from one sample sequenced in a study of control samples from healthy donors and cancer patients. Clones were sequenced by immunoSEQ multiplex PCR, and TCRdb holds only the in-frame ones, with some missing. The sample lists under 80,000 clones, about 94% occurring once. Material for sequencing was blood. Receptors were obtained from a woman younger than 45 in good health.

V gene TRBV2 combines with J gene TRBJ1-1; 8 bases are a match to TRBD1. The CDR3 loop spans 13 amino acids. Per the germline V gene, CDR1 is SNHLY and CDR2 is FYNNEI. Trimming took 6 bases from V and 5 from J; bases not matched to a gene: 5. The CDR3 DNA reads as TGTGCCAGCAGGACAGGGGAATGGACTGAAGCTTTCTTT. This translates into CASRTGEWTEAFF.

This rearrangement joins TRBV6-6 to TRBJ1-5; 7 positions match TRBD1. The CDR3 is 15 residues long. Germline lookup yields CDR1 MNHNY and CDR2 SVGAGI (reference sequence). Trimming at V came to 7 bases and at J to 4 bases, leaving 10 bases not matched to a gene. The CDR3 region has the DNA TGTGCCAGCACCTCCAACAGGGGAGATAATCAGCCCCAGCATTTT. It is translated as CASTSNRGDNQPQHF.

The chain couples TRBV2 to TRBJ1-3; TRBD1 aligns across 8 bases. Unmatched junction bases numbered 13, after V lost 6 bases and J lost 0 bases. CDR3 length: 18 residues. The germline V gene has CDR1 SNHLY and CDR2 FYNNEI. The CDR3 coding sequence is TGTGCCAGCAGGTGGGGGCAGGGGGCGAGACGCTCTGGAAACACCATATATTTT. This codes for CASRWGQGARRSGNTIYF. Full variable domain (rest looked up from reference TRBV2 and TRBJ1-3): EPEVTQTPSHQVTQMGQEVILRCVPISNHLYFYWYRQILGQKVEFLVSFYNNEISEKSEIFDDQFSVERPDGSNFTLKIRSTKLEDSAMYFCASRWGQGARRSGNTIYFGEGSWLTVV.

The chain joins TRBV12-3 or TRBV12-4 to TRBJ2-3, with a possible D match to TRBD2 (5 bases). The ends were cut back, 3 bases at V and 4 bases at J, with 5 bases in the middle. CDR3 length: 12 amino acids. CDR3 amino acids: CASSFGADTQYF. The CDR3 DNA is TGTGCCAGCAGTTTCGGGGCAGATACGCAGTATTTT.

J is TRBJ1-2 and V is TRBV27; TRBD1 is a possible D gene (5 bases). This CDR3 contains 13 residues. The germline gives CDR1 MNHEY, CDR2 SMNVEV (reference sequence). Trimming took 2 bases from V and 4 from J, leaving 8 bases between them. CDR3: CASSLQGSYGYTF. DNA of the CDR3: TGTGCCAGCAGTTTACAGGGTTCCTATGGCTACACCTTC.

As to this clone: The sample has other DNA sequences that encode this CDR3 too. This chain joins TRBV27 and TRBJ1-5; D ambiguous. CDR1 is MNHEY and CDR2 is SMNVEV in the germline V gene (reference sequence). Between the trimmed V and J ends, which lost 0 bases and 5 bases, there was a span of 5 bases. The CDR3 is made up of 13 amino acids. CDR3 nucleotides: TGTGCCAGCAGTTTATCCCCGTATCAGCCCCAGCATTTT. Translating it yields CASSLSPYQPQHF.

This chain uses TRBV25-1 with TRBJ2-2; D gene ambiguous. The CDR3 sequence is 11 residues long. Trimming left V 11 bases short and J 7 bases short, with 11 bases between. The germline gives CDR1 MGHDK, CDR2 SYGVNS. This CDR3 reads CAGSLGGELFF. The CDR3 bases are TGTGCCGGATCTCTGGGCGGGGAGCTGTTTTTT.

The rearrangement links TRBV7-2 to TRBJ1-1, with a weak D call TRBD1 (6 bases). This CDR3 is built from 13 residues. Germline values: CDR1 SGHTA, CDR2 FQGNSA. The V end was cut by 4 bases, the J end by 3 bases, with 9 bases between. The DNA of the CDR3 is TGTGCCAGCAGCTCGGACAGCTACACTGAAGCTTTCTTT. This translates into CASSSDSYTEAFF.

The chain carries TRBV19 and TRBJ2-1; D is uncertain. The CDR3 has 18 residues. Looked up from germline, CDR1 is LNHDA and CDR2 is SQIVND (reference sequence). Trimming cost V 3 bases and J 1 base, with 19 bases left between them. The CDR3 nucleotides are TGTGCCAGTAGTATGTCAAGGGTTACACTTACTTCCTACAATGAGCAGTTCTTC. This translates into CASSMSRVTLTSYNEQFF.

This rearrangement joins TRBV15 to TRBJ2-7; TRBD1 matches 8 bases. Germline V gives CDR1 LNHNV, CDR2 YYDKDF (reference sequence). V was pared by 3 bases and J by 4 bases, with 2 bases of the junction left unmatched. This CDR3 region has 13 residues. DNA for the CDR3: TGTGCCACCAGCAGCGACAGGGGTTACGAGCAGTACGTC. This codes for CATSSDRGYEQYV.

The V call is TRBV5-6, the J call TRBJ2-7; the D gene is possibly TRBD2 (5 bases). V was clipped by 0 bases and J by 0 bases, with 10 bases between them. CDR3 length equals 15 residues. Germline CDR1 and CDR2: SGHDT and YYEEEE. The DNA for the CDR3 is TGTGCCAGCAGCTTGGTTTCGGGGTTCTCCTACGAGCAGTACTTC. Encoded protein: CASSLVSGFSYEQYF.

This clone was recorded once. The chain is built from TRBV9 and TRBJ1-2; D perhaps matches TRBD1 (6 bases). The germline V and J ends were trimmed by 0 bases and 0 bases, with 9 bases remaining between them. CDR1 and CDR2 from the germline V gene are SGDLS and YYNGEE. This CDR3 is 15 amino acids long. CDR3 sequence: CASSVDTGTNYGYTF. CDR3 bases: TGTGCCAGCAGCGTAGATACAGGGACTAACTATGGCTACACCTTC.

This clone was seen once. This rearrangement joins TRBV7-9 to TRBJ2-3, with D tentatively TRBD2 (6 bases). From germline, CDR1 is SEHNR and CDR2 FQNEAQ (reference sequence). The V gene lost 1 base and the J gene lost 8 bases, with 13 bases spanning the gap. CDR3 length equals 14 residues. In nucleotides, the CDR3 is TGTGCCAGCAGCTTAGAACAGCCCGGGAGTACGCAGTATTTT. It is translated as CASSLEQPGSTQYF.

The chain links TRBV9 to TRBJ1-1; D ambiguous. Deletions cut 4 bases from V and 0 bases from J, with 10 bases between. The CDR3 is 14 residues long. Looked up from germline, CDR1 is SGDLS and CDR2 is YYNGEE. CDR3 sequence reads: CASSYEVMNTEAFF. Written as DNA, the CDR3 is TGTGCCAGCAGCTACGAGGTCATGAACACTGAAGCTTTCTTT.

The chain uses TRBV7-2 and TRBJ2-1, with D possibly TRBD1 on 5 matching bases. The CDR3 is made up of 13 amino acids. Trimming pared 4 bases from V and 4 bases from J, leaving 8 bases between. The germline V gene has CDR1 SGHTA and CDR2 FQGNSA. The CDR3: CASSSQVYNEQFF. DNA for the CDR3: TGTGCCAGCAGCTCACAGGTTTACAATGAGCAGTTCTTC.

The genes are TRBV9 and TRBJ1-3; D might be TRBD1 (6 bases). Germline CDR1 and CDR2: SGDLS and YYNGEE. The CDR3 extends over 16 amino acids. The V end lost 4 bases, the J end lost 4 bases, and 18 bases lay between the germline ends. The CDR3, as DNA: TGTGCCAGCAGCTCGGGCCTCGGGGGGCAAGGAAACACCATATATTTT. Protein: CASSSGLGGQGNTIYF.

Here the CDR3 reads CSVVRGQETQYF. Written as DNA, the CDR3 is TGCAGCGTTGTGAGGGGACAAGAGACCCAGTACTTC. The chain carries TRBV29-1 and TRBJ2-5, with D perhaps given as TRBD1 or TRBD2 (5 bases each). CDR3 size: 12 residues. Germline values: CDR1 SQVTM, CDR2 ANQGSEA. V dropped 4 bases and J dropped 2 bases, with 8 bases sitting between them. Based on the CDR3 plus reference TRBV29-1 and TRBJ2-5, the full variable domain is SAVISQKPSRDICQRGTSLTIQCQVDSQVTMMFWYRQQPGQSLTLIATANQGSEATYESGFVIDKFPISRPNLTFSTLTVSNMSPEDSSIYLCSVVRGQETQYFGPGTRLLVL.

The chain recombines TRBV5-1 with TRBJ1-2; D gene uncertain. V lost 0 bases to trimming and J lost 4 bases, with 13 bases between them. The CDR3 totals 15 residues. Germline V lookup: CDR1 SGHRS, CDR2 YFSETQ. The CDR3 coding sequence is TGCGCCAGCAGCTTGGTGCCGGGTTCAGCCTATGGCTACACCTTC. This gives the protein CASSLVPGSAYGYTF.

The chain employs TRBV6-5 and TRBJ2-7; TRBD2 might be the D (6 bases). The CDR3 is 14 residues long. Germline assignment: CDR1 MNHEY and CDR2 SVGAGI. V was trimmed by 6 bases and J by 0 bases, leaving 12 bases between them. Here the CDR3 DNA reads TGTGCCAGCAGGGGGGGACTCCTCTCCTACGAGCAGTACTTC. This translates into CASRGGLLSYEQYF.